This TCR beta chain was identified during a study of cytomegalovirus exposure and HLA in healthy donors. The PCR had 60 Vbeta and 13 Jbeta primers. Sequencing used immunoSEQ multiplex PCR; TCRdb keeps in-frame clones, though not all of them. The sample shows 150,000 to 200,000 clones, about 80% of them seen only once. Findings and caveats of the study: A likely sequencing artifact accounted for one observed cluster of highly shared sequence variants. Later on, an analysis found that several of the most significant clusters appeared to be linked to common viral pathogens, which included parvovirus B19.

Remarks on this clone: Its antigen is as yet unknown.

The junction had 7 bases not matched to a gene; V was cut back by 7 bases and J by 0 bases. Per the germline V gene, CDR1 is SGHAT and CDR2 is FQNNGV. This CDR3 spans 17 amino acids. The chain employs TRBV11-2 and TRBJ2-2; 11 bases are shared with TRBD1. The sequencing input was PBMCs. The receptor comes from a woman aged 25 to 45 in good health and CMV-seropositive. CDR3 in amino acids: CASKLGTGGANTGELFF. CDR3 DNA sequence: TGTGCCAGCAAGCTCGGGACAGGGGGTGCGAACACCGGGGAGCTGTTTTTT.